The 27 T cell receptor beta chains in this list originate from one sample, sequenced in a study of shared clonotypes between healthy human individuals. TCRdb keeps only in-frame clones here, not all; method: immunoSEQ multiplex PCR. The sample shows fewer than 3 million clones, about nine tenths of them seen only once. Sequenced sample: naive CD4+ T cells from PBMCs. Subset described: CD45RA+ positively selected. Receptor source: a man in his late teens or twenties in good health. Some clones in this sample may be carry-over from other donors' samples.

The V call is TRBV30, the J call TRBJ1-4, with TRBD1 matching 10 bases. CDR1 is GTSNPN and CDR2 is SVGIG in the germline V gene (reference sequence). The length of the CDR3 is 18 residues. The V gene end was trimmed by 2 bases and the J gene end by 6 bases; junction bases not matched to a gene: 15. The CDR3 sequence is CAWSRGTGVRRSYEKLFF. The CDR3 region has the DNA TGTGCCTGGAGTCGAGGGACAGGGGTTCGTAGGTCCTATGAAAAACTGTTTTTT. Supplemented by reference TRBV30 and TRBJ1-4, the full variable domain reads SQTIHQWPATLVQPVGSPLSLECTVEGTSNPNLYWYRQAAGRGLQLLFYSVGIGQISSEVPQNLSASRPQDRQFILSSKKLLLSDSGFYLCAWSRGTGVRRSYEKLFFGSGTQLSVL.

In regard to this clone: The identical CDR3 is also encoded by other nucleotide sequences in the sample. In DNA form, the CDR3 reads TGTGCCAGCAGCTTAAACGGAAACACCATATATTTT. It yields the protein CASSLNGNTIYF. This chain links TRBV11-2 with TRBJ1-3, with no clear D. The CDR3 has 12 residues. Per germline, CDR1 SGHAT and CDR2 FQNNGV. V lost 2 bases and J 4 bases, leaving 3 bases between the germline ends.

The chain carries TRBV7-2 and TRBJ2-7; possible D gene TRBD1, 6 bases. The CDR3 length is 14 residues. In germline, CDR1 is SGHTA, CDR2 FQGNSA. V lost 5 bases and J 0 bases, leaving 11 bases between the germline ends. For the CDR3, the DNA is TGTGCCAGCAGCCTCAGACAGGACTCCTACGAGCAGTACTTC. Translating gives CASSLRQDSYEQYF.

J is TRBJ2-5 and V is TRBV7-2; D may correspond to TRBD1 or TRBD2 (5 bases each). The germline CDR1 and CDR2 sequences are SGHTA and FQGNSA. The germline V and J ends were trimmed by 4 bases and 1 base, with 22 bases remaining between them. CDR3 size: 18 residues. The CDR3 sequence: CASSSRRVGTGGQETQYF. CDR3 sequence (DNA): TGTGCCAGCAGCTCCCGACGGGTAGGCACAGGAGGCCAAGAGACCCAGTACTTC.

The rearrangement links TRBV6-1 to TRBJ2-7; 7 bases fit TRBD1. Trimming cost V 6 bases and J 5 bases; bases outside gene matches: 7. The CDR3 is 13 amino acids. From germline, CDR1 is MNHNS and CDR2 SASEGT. The CDR3 DNA reads as TGTGCCAGCAGGGAACAGGGGAACCACGAGCAGTACTTC. This encodes CASREQGNHEQYF.

A note on this clone: The sample carries other DNA sequences with the same CDR3. The chain joins TRBV4-1 to TRBJ2-1; 15 nucleotides agree with TRBD2. Germline V gives CDR1 MGHRA, CDR2 YSYEKL. Trimming took 3 bases from V and 7 from J; bases not matched to a gene: 1. This CDR3 comprises 15 residues. As DNA, the CDR3 is TGCGCCAGCAGCCAGGGACTAGCGGGAGGAAATGAGCAGTTCTTC. This codes for CASSQGLAGGNEQFF.

This clone was detected only a few times. The chain couples TRBV5-4 to TRBJ1-2; D not resolved. The CDR3 runs to 14 residues. V was trimmed by 1 base and J by 4 bases, leaving 11 bases between them. Germline values: CDR1 SGHNT, CDR2 YYREEE (reference sequence). The CDR3 region has the DNA TGTGCCAGCAGCTTGTTGGGTTCCCGCTATGGCTACACCTTC. The encoded protein is CASSLLGSRYGYTF.

The chain is built from TRBV7-6 and TRBJ1-2; possible D gene TRBD1, 6 bases. Germline CDR1 and CDR2: SGHVS and FNYEAQ. V was pared by 4 bases and J by 7 bases, with 13 bases between. This CDR3 spans 13 amino acids. DNA for the CDR3: TGTGCCAGCAGCTCACTACAGGGAGCTGGCTACACCTTC. The encoded protein is CASSSLQGAGYTF.

This clone was picked up one time. The rearrangement uses TRBV5-1 and TRBJ1-4, with 8 bases that match TRBD1. The CDR3 covers 13 residues. Unmatched junction bases numbered 2, after V lost 7 bases and J lost 3 bases. Germline CDR1 is SGHRS and CDR2 is YFSETQ. DNA of the CDR3: TGCGCCAGCCAGACAGGGGCTAATGAAAAACTGTTTTTT. Translating it yields CASQTGANEKLFF.

For this clone: This same CDR3 is encoded by further DNA sequences in the sample. This chain uses TRBV5-4 with TRBJ2-7; D gene uncertain. Trimming removed 0 bases from V and 10 bases from J, with 17 bases in between. Germline V gene data show CDR1 as SGHNT and CDR2 as YYREEE (reference sequence). The length of the CDR3 is 14 residues. CDR3 in amino acids: CASSLDPGETSQYF. CDR3 DNA sequence: TGTGCCAGCAGCTTGGATCCGGGCGAAACTTCCCAGTACTTC.

The rearrangement links TRBV12-5 to TRBJ2-2; tentatively, D is TRBD1 (6 bases). Germline V gives CDR1 LGHNT, CDR2 FRNRAP. The CDR3 spans 14 residues. V lost 2 bases, J lost 5 bases, and 9 bases lay in between. The chain's CDR3 is CASGLQGWTGELFF. The CDR3 nucleotides are TGTGCTAGTGGTTTGCAGGGGTGGACCGGGGAGCTGTTTTTT. Full variable domain (rest looked up from reference TRBV12-5 and TRBJ2-2): DARVTQTPRHKVTEMGQEVTMRCQPILGHNTVFWYRQTMMQGLELLAYFRNRAPLDDSGMPKDRFSAEMPDATLATLKIQPSEPRDSAVYFCASGLQGWTGELFFGEGSRLTVL.

J is TRBJ2-2 and V is TRBV9; TRBD2 matches at 8 bases. This CDR3 contains 15 residues. In germline, CDR1 is SGDLS, CDR2 YYNGEE. After removal of 7 bases from V and 2 bases from J, the junction contained 7 bases not matched to a gene. DNA for the CDR3: TGTGCCAGCGCCGTAGCGGGAAAAAACACCGGGGAGCTGTTTTTT. This encodes CASAVAGKNTGELFF.

The chain combines TRBV4-3 with TRBJ2-3; 11 bases are a match to TRBD1. The ends lost 0 bases at V and 4 bases at J; junction bases unmatched: 3. The germline V gene has CDR1 LGHNA and CDR2 YSLEER. The CDR3 length is 16 residues. CDR3 residues: CASSQDRGQGADTQYF. CDR3 bases: TGCGCCAGCAGCCAAGATAGGGGACAGGGGGCAGATACGCAGTATTTT.

As regards this clone: Other DNA sequences of this sample code for an identical CDR3. The rearrangement links TRBV5-1 to TRBJ2-1; 14 bases are shared with TRBD2. V lost 4 bases and J lost 6; bases outside the gene matches: 3. This CDR3 is built from 15 residues. Germline V gene sequence: CDR1 SGHRS, CDR2 YFSETQ. The CDR3 sequence: CASSTGLAGGNEQFF. The DNA of the CDR3 is TGCGCCAGCAGCACCGGACTAGCGGGAGGCAATGAGCAGTTCTTC.

The chain joins TRBV25-1 to TRBJ2-1, with unresolved D. There are 13 residues in the CDR3. CDR1 and CDR2 from the germline V gene are MGHDK and SYGVNS. The ends were cut back, 6 bases at V and 0 bases at J, with 6 bases in the middle. The CDR3 DNA reads as TGTGCCAGCAGGCACCCCTCCTACAATGAGCAGTTCTTC. Protein product: CASRHPSYNEQFF.

The CDR3 DNA is TGTGCCTGGAGTGGTTATTTGGCAGATACGCAGTATTTT. Amino acids: CAWSGYLADTQYF. This chain links TRBV30 with TRBJ2-3; D ambiguous. Germline V lookup: CDR1 GTSNPN, CDR2 SVGIG (reference sequence). The CDR3 is 13 amino acids. Trimming took off 1 base at V and 4 bases at J, with 9 bases between the two ends. The complete variable domain, with remaining parts taken from reference TRBV30 and TRBJ2-3, reads SQTIHQWPATLVQPVGSPLSLECTVEGTSNPNLYWYRQAAGRGLQLLFYSVGIGQISSEVPQNLSASRPQDRQFILSSKKLLLSDSGFYLCAWSGYLADTQYFGPGTRLTVL.

The V gene is TRBV7-9, the J gene TRBJ2-7; 8 nucleotides match TRBD1. V dropped 4 bases and J dropped 3; count of bases not matched to a gene: 14. CDR1 and CDR2 from the germline V gene are SEHNR and FQNEAQ (reference sequence). This CDR3 spans 17 amino acids. CDR3 protein: CASSSGQGKDLNYEQYF. The CDR3 nucleotides are TGTGCCAGCAGCTCCGGACAGGGAAAGGATTTAAACTACGAGCAGTACTTC.

The chain uses TRBV5-1 and TRBJ2-1, with TRBD1 matching 10 bases. This CDR3 has 16 residues. With 4 bases clipped from V and 3 bases from J, the junction kept 7 bases outside the gene matches. Germline values: CDR1 SGHRS, CDR2 YFSETQ. For the CDR3, the DNA is TGCGCCAGCAGCCGACTAGGACAGGGGGGCTACAATGAGCAGTTCTTC. Translated: CASSRLGQGGYNEQFF.

The chain links TRBV12-2 to TRBJ1-4; the table's D call of TRBD1 was not tested on the DNA. TRBV12-2 is termed a pseudogene. The CDR3 is 20 amino acids. The CDR3 bases are TGTGCAAGTCGCTTCCTCCCGGGGACAGGGGCGCCCGTGGCTAATGAAAAACTGTTTTTT. This sequence encodes CASRFLPGTGAPVANEKLFF.

The J gene is TRBJ2-1, the V gene TRBV7-9; TRBD1 matches 12 bases. The J segment lost 12 bases and the V segment lost 1 base, leaving 7 bases of the junction unmatched. This CDR3 spans 15 amino acids. Per the germline V gene, CDR1 is SEHNR and CDR2 is FQNEAQ (reference sequence). The CDR3, as DNA: TGTGCCAGCAGCTTAGGAGGGACAGGGGGCGAGGTGCAGTTCTTC. Its protein is CASSLGGTGGEVQFF.

The chain recombines TRBV5-1 with TRBJ1-1; TRBD1 might be the D (5 bases). CDR3 length: 16 amino acids. The V end was cut by 0 bases, the J end by 10 bases, with 22 bases between. Germline-derived CDR1 and CDR2 are SGHRS and YFSETQ. In DNA form, the CDR3 reads TGCGCCAGCAGCTTGGGACCACGTATTGGGGGTGGAGGAGCTTTCTTT. Its protein product is CASSLGPRIGGGGAFF.

The chain has TRBV23-1 and TRBJ2-2, with 15 bases that match TRBD2. TRBV23-1 is labeled an ORF, and its function is uncertain. The CDR3 is 20 residues long. V lost 6 bases, J lost 4 bases, and 15 bases stayed unmatched. The CDR3: CASRSSRTSGRVTLTGELFF. CDR3 in DNA: TGCGCCAGCAGATCATCTCGGACTAGCGGGAGGGTTACGCTCACCGGGGAGCTGTTTTTT.

The rearrangement joins TRBV7-2 to TRBJ1-2; D not certain. Germline V gene sequence: CDR1 SGHTA, CDR2 FQGNSA. V was clipped by 6 bases and J by 4 bases, with 15 bases between them. This CDR3 spans 14 amino acids. The CDR3 sequence is CASRPSRGPYGYTF. In DNA, the CDR3 is TGTGCCAGCAGACCCTCTCGAGGGCCCTATGGCTACACCTTC.

The rearrangement uses TRBV5-1 and TRBJ2-1, with D hard to call. The CDR3 extends over 14 amino acids. V shed 4 bases and J shed 7 bases, with 15 bases lying between them. In germline, CDR1 is SGHRS, CDR2 YFSETQ. CDR3 coding DNA: TGCGCCAGCAGCAGACCCGAGGCAAAGAATGAGCAGTTCTTC. It specifies CASSRPEAKNEQFF.

The rearrangement links TRBV11-3 to TRBJ2-2; perhaps TRBD1 as D (5 bases). CDR1 is SGHNT, CDR2 YENEEA, per germline. Trimming shortened V by 5 bases and J by 2 bases, and 12 bases separated the two germline ends. The CDR3 is made up of 15 amino acids. The CDR3 DNA follows: TGTGCCAGCAGCCGGTGGCAGGGAAACACCGGGGAGCTGTTTTTT. Protein sequence: CASSRWQGNTGELFF.

The V call is TRBV4-2, the J call TRBJ2-5; 8 nucleotides match TRBD1. The V segment lost 4 bases and the J segment 2 bases; nucleotides outside the gene matches: 6. The CDR3 totals 15 residues. Germline values: CDR1 LGHNA, CDR2 YNFKEQ. Here the CDR3 DNA reads TGTGCCAGCAGCCGAAGACAGGGGTTTCAAGAGACCCAGTACTTC. Its translation: CASSRRQGFQETQYF.

This chain links TRBV19 with TRBJ2-6; TRBD1 aligns across 9 bases. The CDR3 loop spans 19 amino acids. The germline CDR1 and CDR2 sequences are LNHDA and SQIVND (reference sequence). The V and J ends lost 1 base and 0 bases, in that order; junction bases with no gene match: 7. The CDR3 region is CASSIARGQGTSGANVLTF. The DNA for the CDR3 is TGTGCCAGTAGTATAGCGAGGGGACAGGGCACCTCTGGGGCCAACGTCCTGACTTTC.